This entry lists 6 T cell receptor beta chains sequenced from one sample in a study of T-cell memory formation after mild COVID-19. TCRdb independently ran MiXCR on the 5' RACE reads; one entry per CDR3 protein. There are under 300,000 distinct CDR3 sequences in the sample; approximately 10% occur only once, and around a fifth lies in the top ten. Sample: PBMCs or a T cell subset sorted from them (not recorded which). Source of these receptors: a man aged 18 to 30 who had mild COVID-19 (a few samples of this study predate the infection). Cell type and time point are not known.

The chain joins TRBV29-1 to TRBJ2-3, with TRBD1 as a possible D gene (6 bases). Germline CDR1 and CDR2: SQVTM and ANQGSEA. This CDR3 has 12 residues. V dropped 6 bases and J dropped 1 base, with 8 bases sitting between them. Here the CDR3 DNA reads TGCAGCGTGACAGGCCGCACAGATACGCAGTATTTT. This encodes CSVTGRTDTQYF.

This clonotype turned up a few times. The chain combines TRBV10-3 with TRBJ2-7; unclear D gene. Germline values: CDR1 ENHRY, CDR2 SYGVKD. The CDR3 length is 14 residues. V lost 4 bases and J lost 5, with 15 bases in between. The CDR3 DNA reads TGTGCCATCAGTGCAGGTCGCACGTCGAACGAGCAGTACGTC. Residues: CAISAGRTSNEQYV.

The chain employs TRBV7-2 and TRBJ2-5, with 7 bases aligning to TRBD2. Losses at the gene ends were 4 bases for V and 1 base for J; bases not matched to a gene: 3. CDR1 is SGHTA and CDR2 is FQGNSA in the germline V gene. This CDR3 has 14 amino acids. The CDR3 DNA reads TGTGCCAGCAGCTCGCGGACTAGCCAAGAGACCCAGTACTTC. This encodes CASSSRTSQETQYF.

Ten or more counts support this clonotype. This chain joins TRBV10-3 and TRBJ2-5; 7 bases align to TRBD1. V shed 10 bases and J 4 bases; nucleotides not matched to a gene: 9. The CDR3 extends over 13 amino acids. Per the germline V gene, CDR1 is ENHRY and CDR2 is SYGVKD. The CDR3 region is CANRQGEGETQYF. The DNA for the CDR3 is TGTGCCAACCGACAGGGAGAGGGAGAGACCCAGTACTTC.

This clonotype was seen a handful of times. The chain combines TRBV12-3 or TRBV12-4 with TRBJ2-2; the D gene could be TRBD1 or TRBD2 (6 bases each). CDR3 length: 14 residues. Trimming took off 3 bases at V and 3 bases at J, with 8 bases between the two ends. CDR3 nucleotides: TGTGCCAGCAGTTTTCGGGGGCACACCGGGGAGCTGTTTTTT. Protein sequence: CASSFRGHTGELFF.

There are a few counts of this clonotype. The V and J genes are TRBV5-1 and TRBJ2-5, with D perhaps given as TRBD1 or TRBD2 (5 bases each). Germline CDR1 and CDR2: SGHRS and YFSETQ. The V gene lost 1 base and the J gene lost 5 bases, with 15 bases spanning the gap. The CDR3 sequence is 15 residues long. The CDR3 DNA sequence: TGCGCCAGCAGCTTGTGGCGAGGGGCAGGGGAGACCCAGTACTTC. Encoded protein: CASSLWRGAGETQYF. The whole variable domain, filled in from reference TRBV5-1 and TRBJ2-5, reads KAGVTQTPRYLIKTRGQQVTLSCSPISGHRSVSWYQQTPGQGLQFLFEYFSETQRNKGNFPGRFSGRQFSNSRSEMNVSTLELGDSALYLCASSLWRGAGETQYFGPGTRLLVL.